This TCR beta chain appears in the sequencing data of a study of blood T cell repertoires in COVID-19 (dated by TCRdb to 2020 to 2022). Regarding the research as a whole: Samples covering the acute and convalescent phases of COVID-19 were provided by collaborators in the United States, Italy and Spain. The prospective study material was composed of cDNA or gDNA derived from T cells, B-cell-depleted T cells, or PBMCs. Where HLA class I and class II types were available, the types were taken from metadata supplied by the sample provider, not from assay-based typing. The sample metadata nearly always contained a de-identified subject ID, COVID-19 status, age in years and sex. The dataset comprised deeply sampled blood TCRbeta repertoires from subjects exposed to, actively infected with, or recovered from COVID-19. The repertoires were released in a freely available public database intended as a resource for research on the immune response to SARS-CoV-2. Samples were obtained from the ongoing ImmuneRACE study (first 160 participants) and from 1,000 to 1,500 subjects provided by 6 global collaborators. Broader findings and caveats from the paper: The quantity of clinical and demographic metadata differed by source and by participant and was supplied without curation.

At the junction V is shortened by 3 bases and J by 2 bases; bases outside the gene matches: 7. Including cysteine and phenylalanine, the CDR3 has 16 amino acids. The CDR3 DNA has 48 bases and is translated from base 1. Sequences SNHLY (CDR1) and FYNNEI (CDR2) are obtained from the germline V gene. The immunoSEQ Assay, a bias-controlled multiplex PCR, was used to amplify TCRbeta CDR3 regions from genomic DNA. In the authors' own workflow: Within the assay, amplification of reference gene primers was used to estimate how many nucleated cells each sample contained. To quantify the absolute abundance of each unique TCRbeta CDR3 rearrangement, sequence reads were collapsed and filtered. Productive Simpson clonality was computed per sample as the square root of Simpson's diversity index over productive rearrangements. Held by TCRdb, this immuneACCESS table contains in-frame sequences only and omits some clones. Under half of the omission traces to an unresolved V gene where checked; the cause of the rest is unknown. V and J calls and clone size are copied from that table; D and trimming were computed from the DNA. For this sample the table gives around 150,000 clones, of which 75% to 85% were detected only once. The ten largest account for less than 5.5% of the sample.

Each collaborating institution followed its own protocols to collect whole blood in K2EDTA tubes. For TCRbeta analysis, collaborators shipped samples as frozen whole blood, isolated PBMCs, or DNA extracted from either of those sample types. Regarding this clone: Its recognized antigen is unknown. No base quality information exists; no much larger clone differs at one position.

The clonotype comes from a woman between 45 and 65 years old with acute or convalescent COVID-19. Recombination linked TRBV2 to TRBJ2-5; the junction holds 9 bases that match TRBD2. Sequenced: peripheral blood. For the CDR3, the sequence is CASSDFSGGTQETQYF. At the DNA level, the sequence is TGTGCCAGCAGTGATTTCAGCGGGGGGACTCAAGAGACCCAGTACTTC.